Below, 10 T cell receptor beta chains from the same sample are listed, as sequenced in a study of T-cell reconstitution after alpha-beta-depleted transplantation in children. Unique molecular identifiers were built into the TCRbeta library. TCRdb re-analysed the PCR reads in MiXCR, keeping a single row per CDR3 protein. The table shows 6,400 or so distinct CDR3 sequences, with 16% occurring only once. This sample comprised PBMCs, mostly from graft donor cells, obtained 60 days after TCRalphabeta/CD19-depleted stem cell transplant. These receptors were obtained from a male patient younger than 18 who had a stem cell transplant for acute myeloid leukemia, so the T cells may come from the graft donor.

This clonotype was picked up a small number of times. V is TRBV20-1 and J is TRBJ1-4; TRBD1 matches 9 bases. This CDR3 region has 15 residues. CDR1 and CDR2 from the germline V gene are DFQATT and SNEGSKA (reference sequence). With 3 bases clipped from V and 7 bases from J, the junction kept 9 bases outside the gene matches. The CDR3 here is CSASSTGGFAEKLFF. CDR3 DNA sequence: TGCAGTGCTAGTTCTACAGGGGGCTTCGCTGAAAAACTGTTTTTT.

The rearrangement uses TRBV2 and TRBJ1-2, with D possibly being TRBD1 (5 bases). The CDR3 consists of 13 residues. Germline values: CDR1 SNHLY, CDR2 FYNNEI. Trimming stripped 6 bases from V and 8 bases from J, with 16 bases between. The DNA for the CDR3 is TGTGCCAGCAGAACCCAGGGATTGGGCGGCTACACCTTC. This sequence encodes CASRTQGLGGYTF.

V gene TRBV7-3 combines with J gene TRBJ2-5, with 9 bases identical to TRBD2. Trimming at V came to 3 bases and at J to 4 bases, leaving 6 bases not matched to a gene. Germline V CDR1 and CDR2: SGHTA, FQGTGA. CDR3 length: 15 residues. In nucleotides, the CDR3 is TGTGCCAGCAGCTTCCAAGGCGGGGGGGGAGAGACCCAGTACTTC. Translation: CASSFQGGGGETQYF.

The V and J genes are TRBV7-3 and TRBJ2-5, with D perhaps TRBD1 (5 bases). V lost 4 bases and J lost 2, with 8 bases in between. Germline V gene sequence: CDR1 SGHTA, CDR2 FQGTGA. The CDR3 length is 13 residues. As DNA, the CDR3 is TGTGCCAGCAGCTCAGCAGGGCAAGAGACCCAGTACTTC. It is translated as CASSSAGQETQYF.

The chain uses TRBV20-1 and TRBJ2-1; 10 nucleotides line up with TRBD2. Losses at the gene ends were 5 bases for V and 7 bases for J; bases not matched to a gene: 5. There are 13 residues in the CDR3. Looked up from germline, CDR1 is DFQATT and CDR2 is SNEGSKA (reference sequence). In nucleotides, the CDR3 is TGCAGTGCTTCTAGCGGGAGAGCAAATGAGCAGTTCTTC. This encodes CSASSGRANEQFF.

About this clonotype: An end of the junction differs from the germline gene, which may be a read error. The chain employs TRBV9 and TRBJ1-5; D gene uncertain. The germline gives CDR1 SGDLS, CDR2 YYNGEE. This CDR3 contains 9 residues. CDR3 protein: CASSAPRYF. The CDR3 DNA reads TGTGCCAGCAGCGCCCCCAGGTATTTT.

This chain uses TRBV2 with TRBJ2-5, with D unresolved. CDR1 is SNHLY and CDR2 is FYNNEI in the germline V gene. Trimming shortened V by 8 bases and J by 3 bases, and 16 bases separated the two germline ends. This CDR3 spans 14 amino acids. The CDR3 sequence is CASRPTAAEETQYF. CDR3 DNA sequence: TGTGCCAGCCGCCCGACGGCGGCAGAAGAGACCCAGTACTTC.

This chain connects TRBV2 to TRBJ2-7, with D hard to call. The CDR3 runs to 11 residues. Germline V gene data show CDR1 as SNHLY and CDR2 as FYNNEI. Deletions cut 8 bases from V and 3 bases from J, with 8 bases between. The CDR3 region is CASGVNYEQYF. In DNA form, the CDR3 reads TGTGCCAGCGGGGTTAACTACGAGCAGTACTTC.

The chain is built from TRBV20-1 and TRBJ2-3; TRBD2 agrees at 7 bases. V was clipped by 0 bases and J by 6 bases; unmatched bases: 6. The CDR3 contains 14 residues. Germline values: CDR1 DFQATT, CDR2 SNEGSKA (reference sequence). CDR3 loop: CSARDGGRGDTQYF. CDR3 coding DNA: TGCAGTGCTAGAGATGGGGGGAGGGGCGATACGCAGTATTTT.

This clonotype is medium-sized in the sample. The rearrangement joins TRBV7-9 to TRBJ1-2; no definite D call. The CDR3 sequence is 13 residues long. V was trimmed by 5 bases and J by 4 bases, leaving 11 bases between them. Germline-derived CDR1 and CDR2 are SEHNR and FQNEAQ (reference sequence). CDR3 coding DNA: TGTGCCAGCAGCCCGAGAGAGGGCTATGGCTACACCTTC. This translates into CASSPREGYGYTF.